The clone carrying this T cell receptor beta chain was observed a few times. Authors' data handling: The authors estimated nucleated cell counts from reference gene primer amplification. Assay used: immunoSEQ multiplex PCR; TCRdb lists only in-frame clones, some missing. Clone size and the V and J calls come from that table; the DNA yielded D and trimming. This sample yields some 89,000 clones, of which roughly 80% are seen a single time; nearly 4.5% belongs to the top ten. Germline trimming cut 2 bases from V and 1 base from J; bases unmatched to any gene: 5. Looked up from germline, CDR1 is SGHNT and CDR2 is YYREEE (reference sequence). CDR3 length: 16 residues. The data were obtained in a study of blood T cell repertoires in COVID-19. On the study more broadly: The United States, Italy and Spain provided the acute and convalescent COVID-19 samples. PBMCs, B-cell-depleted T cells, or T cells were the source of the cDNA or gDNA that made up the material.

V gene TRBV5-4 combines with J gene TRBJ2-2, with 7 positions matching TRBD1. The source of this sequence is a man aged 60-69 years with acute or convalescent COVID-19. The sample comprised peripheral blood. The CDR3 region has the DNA TGTGCCAGCAGCTTCGGGCAGGGGGTGAACACCGGGGAGCTGTTTTTT. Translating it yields CASSFGQGVNTGELFF.